This TCR beta chain was documented in a study of monozygotic twins with inflammatory bowel disease. Each UMI, carrying a 6-nucleotide sample barcode, came from template switching. TCRdb re-called the 5' RACE reads and shows each CDR3 protein once, DNA omitted. This sample's table reports around 410,000 distinct CDR3 sequences. Germline assignment: CDR1 DFQATT and CDR2 SNEGSKA (reference sequence). The CDR3 runs to 16 residues. The source material was blood. The chain has TRBV20-1 and TRBJ2-7; TCRdb outputs TRBD2, but without DNA this stays unchecked. This TCR derives from a human donor with ulcerative colitis or Crohn's disease, or a healthy co-twin of an affected twin (not recorded which). CDR3 protein: CSATGLAGESSYEQYF.